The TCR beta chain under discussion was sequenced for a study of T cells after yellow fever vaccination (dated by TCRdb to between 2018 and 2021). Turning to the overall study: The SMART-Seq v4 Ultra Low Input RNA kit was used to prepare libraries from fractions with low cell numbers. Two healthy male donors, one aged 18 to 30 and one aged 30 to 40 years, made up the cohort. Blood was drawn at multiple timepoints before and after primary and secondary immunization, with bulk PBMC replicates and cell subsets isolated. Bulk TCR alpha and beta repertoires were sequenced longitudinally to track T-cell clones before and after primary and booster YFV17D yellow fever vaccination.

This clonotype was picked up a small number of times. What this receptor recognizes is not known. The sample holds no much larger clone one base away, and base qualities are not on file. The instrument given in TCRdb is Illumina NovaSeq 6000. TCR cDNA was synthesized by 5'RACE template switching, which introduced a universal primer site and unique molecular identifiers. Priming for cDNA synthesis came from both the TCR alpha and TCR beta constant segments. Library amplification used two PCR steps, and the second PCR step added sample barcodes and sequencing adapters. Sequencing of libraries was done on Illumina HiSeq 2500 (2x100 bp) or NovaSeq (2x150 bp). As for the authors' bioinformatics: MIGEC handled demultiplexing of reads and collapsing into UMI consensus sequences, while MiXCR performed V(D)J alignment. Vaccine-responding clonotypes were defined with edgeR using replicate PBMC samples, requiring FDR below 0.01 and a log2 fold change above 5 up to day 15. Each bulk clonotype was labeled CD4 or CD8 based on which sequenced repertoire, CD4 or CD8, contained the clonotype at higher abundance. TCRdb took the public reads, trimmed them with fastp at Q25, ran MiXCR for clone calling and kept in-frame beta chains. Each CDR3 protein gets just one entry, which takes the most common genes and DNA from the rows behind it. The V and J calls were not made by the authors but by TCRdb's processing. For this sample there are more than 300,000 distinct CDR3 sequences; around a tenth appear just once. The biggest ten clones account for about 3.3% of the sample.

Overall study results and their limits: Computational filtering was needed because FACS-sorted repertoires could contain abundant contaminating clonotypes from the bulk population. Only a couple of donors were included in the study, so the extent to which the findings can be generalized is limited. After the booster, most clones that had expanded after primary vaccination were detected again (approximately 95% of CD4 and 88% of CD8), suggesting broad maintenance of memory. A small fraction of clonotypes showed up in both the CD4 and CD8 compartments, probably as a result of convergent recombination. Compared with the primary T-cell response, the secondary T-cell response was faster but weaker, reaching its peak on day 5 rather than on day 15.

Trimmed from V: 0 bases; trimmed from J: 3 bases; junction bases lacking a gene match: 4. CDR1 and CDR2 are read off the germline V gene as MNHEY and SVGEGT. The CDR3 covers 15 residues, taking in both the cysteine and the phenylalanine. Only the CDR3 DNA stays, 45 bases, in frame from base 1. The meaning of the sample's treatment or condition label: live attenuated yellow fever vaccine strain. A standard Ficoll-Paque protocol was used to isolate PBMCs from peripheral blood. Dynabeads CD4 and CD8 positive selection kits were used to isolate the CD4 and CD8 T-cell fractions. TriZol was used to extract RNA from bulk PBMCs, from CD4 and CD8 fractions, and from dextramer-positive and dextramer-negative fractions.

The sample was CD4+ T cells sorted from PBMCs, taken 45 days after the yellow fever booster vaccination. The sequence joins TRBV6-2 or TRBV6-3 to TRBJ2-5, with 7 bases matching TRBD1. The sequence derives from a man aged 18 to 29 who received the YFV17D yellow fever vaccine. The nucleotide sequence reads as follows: TGTGCCAGCAGTTACTCGTGGGACAGCGAAGAGACCCAGTACTTC. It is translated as CASSYSWDSEETQYF.